This is a list of T cell receptor beta chains from one sample in a study of beta chain features in type 1 diabetes. Assay used: immunoSEQ multiplex PCR; TCRdb lists only in-frame clones, some missing. The sample consists of 850,000 to 900,000 clones, about a sixth of them appearing once. Sequenced sample: naive CD4+ T cells from blood. These receptors all stem from a woman younger than 35 in good health. The CDR3 runs from the conserved cysteine through the conserved F or W. The D gene is left open where the match is weak. Clone sizes are given selectively: once, few, many, or a class where the clone is expanded.

j_call v_call d_call clone_size cdr3_aa cdr3_nt
TRBJ2-7 TRBV6-5 - few CASSYSSLGAYEQYF TGTGCCAGCAGTTACTCCAGTCTGGGGGCCTACGAGCAGTACTTC
TRBJ2-7 TRBV7-2 - - CASSLDRGEQYF TGTGCCAGCAGCTTAGATCGGGGGGAGCAGTACTTC
TRBJ1-2 TRBV5-4 - few CASSQDSGTYGYTF TGCGCCAGCAGCCAAGATTCAGGGACTTATGGCTACACCTTC
TRBJ1-1 TRBV4-1 - few CASSQVQARTEAFF TGCGCCAGCAGCCAAGTACAGGCACGGACTGAAGCTTTCTTT
TRBJ2-1 TRBV11-2 - - CASSPRPRNEQFF TGTGCCAGCAGCCCCCGTCCTAGAAATGAGCAGTTCTTC
TRBJ2-5 TRBV4-1 TRBD2 few CASSQVAGAPRETQYF TGCGCCAGCAGCCAAGTAGCGGGAGCCCCGCGGGAGACCCAGTACTTC
TRBJ2-7 TRBV20-1 - - CSARDRMEKYF TGCAGTGCTAGAGATAGGATGGAAAAGTACTTC
TRBJ2-5 TRBV28 - few CASSLDSAYPQETQYF TGTGCCAGCAGTTTGGACAGCGCTTACCCTCAAGAGACCCAGTACTTC
TRBJ2-1 TRBV6-5 TRBD2 - CASPINGLAENEQFF TGTGCCAGCCCCATTAACGGACTAGCGGAAAATGAGCAGTTCTTC
TRBJ2-3 TRBV28 - - CASSLGLVPPKISYPSTDTQYF TGTGCCAGCAGTTTAGGGTTGGTTCCTCCTAAGATTTCTTACCCTAGCACAGATACGCAGTATTTT
TRBJ2-3 TRBV5-1 TRBD2 few CASSLGSGRTTDTQYF TGCGCCAGCAGCTTGGGTAGCGGGAGAACCACAGATACGCAGTATTTT
TRBJ2-3 TRBV15 TRBD2 - CATSRDRGLAETTDTQYF TGTGCCACCAGCAGAGATAGGGGTCTAGCGGAGACCACAGATACGCAGTATTTT
TRBJ1-1 TRBV7-2 - - CASSLGGYREAFF TGTGCCAGCAGCTTAGGGGGGTACAGAGAAGCTTTCTTT
TRBJ2-7 TRBV4-3 TRBD1 - CASSRQQDRGYEQYF TGCGCCAGCAGCCGCCAACAGGACAGGGGCTACGAGCAGTACTTC
TRBJ2-3 TRBV7-9 - - CAGSYGVTTGDTQYF TGTGCCGGCAGCTACGGGGTCACTACGGGGGATACGCAGTATTTT
TRBJ2-7 TRBV10-3 - few CAISESGQGSSEQYF TGTGCCATCAGTGAGTCCGGTCAGGGGTCGAGCGAGCAGTACTTC
TRBJ1-2 TRBV4-2 TRBD1 - CASSQDAGTGVYGYTF TGTGCCAGCAGCCAAGATGCCGGGACAGGGGTTTATGGCTACACCTTC
TRBJ1-2 TRBV5-8 TRBD1 - CASSRLGQGALGYTF TGTGCCAGCAGCCGGTTGGGACAGGGGGCGCTCGGCTACACCTTC
TRBJ2-7 TRBV6-6 - - CASSSGLYEQYF TGTGCCAGCAGTTCCGGCCTCTACGAGCAGTACTTC
TRBJ1-1 TRBV18 TRBD1 few CASSFGTGELTEAFF TGTGCCAGCTCCTTCGGGACAGGGGAGCTCACTGAAGCTTTCTTT
TRBJ2-5 TRBV7-2 - - CASSLDGRGGETQYF TGTGCCAGCAGCTTAGATGGCAGGGGTGGAGAGACCCAGTACTTC
TRBJ2-5 TRBV7-8 TRBD2 few CASSSGRASLWETQYF TGTGCCAGCAGCTCCGGGAGGGCCAGCTTGTGGGAGACCCAGTACTTC
TRBJ1-2 TRBV6-6 - - CASSYSTRLYGYTF TGTGCCAGCAGCTACAGCACTCGGCTCTATGGCTACACCTTC
TRBJ1-1 TRBV11-2 - few CASSSNTEAFF TGTGCCAGCAGCTCGAACACTGAAGCTTTCTTT
TRBJ2-5 TRBV7-6 - - CASSLNGETQYF TGTGCCAGCAGCTTGAACGGTGAGACCCAGTACTTC
TRBJ2-7 TRBV9 TRBD2 - CASSLGGSGNEQYF TGTGCCAGCAGCTTAGGTGGGAGCGGGAACGAGCAGTACTTC
TRBJ2-5 TRBV28 - - CASNLEMGQETQYF TGTGCCAGCAACCTCGAGATGGGGCAAGAGACCCAGTACTTC
TRBJ2-1 TRBV4-1 - - CASSQEAGTTLYNEQFF TGCGCCAGCAGCCAGGAGGCCGGGACAACCCTTTACAATGAGCAGTTCTTC
TRBJ2-3 TRBV14 - many CASSQEGAKTDTQYF TGTGCCAGCAGCCAAGAAGGTGCAAAGACAGATACGCAGTATTTT
TRBJ2-5 TRBV7-2 - - CASSPWTDSFQTQYF TGTGCCAGCAGTCCTTGGACGGATAGTTTCCAGACCCAGTACTTC
TRBJ2-3 TRBV29-1 TRBD1 few CSVLRTPGTGTDTQYF TGCAGCGTCTTAAGGACGCCGGGGACAGGGACAGATACGCAGTATTTT
TRBJ2-3 TRBV23-1 - - CASSQGDCGSLGRGDTQYF TGCGCCAGCAGTCAAGGGGACTGCGGCTCTCTCGGAAGGGGGGATACGCAGTATTTT
TRBJ1-1 TRBV7-9 - few CASSHLPTEAFF TGTGCCAGCAGCCACCTTCCCACTGAAGCTTTCTTT
TRBJ2-7 TRBV2 TRBD2 - CASSETSGRAWDEQYF TGTGCCAGCAGTGAAACTAGCGGGAGGGCCTGGGACGAGCAGTACTTC
TRBJ2-2 TRBV4-2 TRBD2 - CASSQVAGDTGELFF TGTGCCAGCAGCCAAGTAGCGGGAGACACCGGGGAGCTGTTTTTT
TRBJ2-1 TRBV19 - - CASRQRTSYNEQFF TGTGCCAGTAGACAGCGAACCTCCTACAATGAGCAGTTCTTC
TRBJ2-7 TRBV20-1 TRBD1 - CSVNRGYEQYF TGCAGTGTAAACAGGGGCTACGAGCAGTACTTC
TRBJ2-7 TRBV28 - few CASSLLDYEQYF TGTGCCAGCAGTTTATTGGACTACGAGCAGTACTTC
TRBJ1-4 TRBV7-6 - - CASSTRVTNEKLFF TGTGCCAGCAGCACCAGGGTGACTAATGAAAAACTGTTTTTT
TRBJ2-1 TRBV9 - few CASSVGIPNEQFF TGTGCCAGCAGCGTTGGGATTCCCAATGAGCAGTTCTTC
TRBJ2-3 TRBV25-1 TRBD1 few CASSKNRDRGPTDTQYF TGTGCCAGCAGTAAAAACAGGGACAGGGGACCCACAGATACGCAGTATTTT
TRBJ2-6 TRBV19 - - CASNGGESGANVLTF TGTGCCAGTAACGGGGGAGAGTCTGGGGCCAACGTCCTGACTTTC
TRBJ2-3 TRBV19 - few CASSIGERDTQYF TGTGCCAGTAGTATAGGGGAACGAGATACGCAGTATTTT
TRBJ2-1 TRBV27 TRBD2 - CASRRQGTLAGGPSYNEQFF TGTGCCAGCAGAAGACAGGGGACACTAGCGGGAGGGCCCTCCTACAATGAGCAGTTCTTC